These 28 T cell receptor beta chains came from one sample sequenced in a study of response to subunit inactivated influenza vaccine. TCRdb called the RT-PCR reads again in MiXCR, with one record for every CDR3 protein. This table has more than 200,000 distinct CDR3 sequences, 9% to 15% appearing once. The starting material was non-naive T cells sorted from PBMCs, obtained less than 15 days before vaccination. These receptors came from a man aged 45-60 years who received an inactivated influenza vaccine.

This clonotype was seen more than once but under ten times. The rearrangement links TRBV20-1 to TRBJ1-1, with D possibly TRBD1 on 5 matching bases. The CDR3 covers 14 residues. The germline gives CDR1 DFQATT, CDR2 SNEGSKA (reference sequence). V shed 0 bases and J shed 3 bases, with 11 bases lying between them. CDR3 sequence reads: CSAREWGLDTEAFF. CDR3 in DNA: TGCAGTGCTAGAGAGTGGGGGTTGGACACTGAAGCTTTCTTT.

The genes are TRBV18 and TRBJ2-2; 7 positions agree with TRBD1. V lost 2 bases and J lost 1; bases outside the gene matches: 4. The CDR3 length is 16 residues. Germline CDR1 reads KGHSH; CDR2 reads LQKENI. The CDR3 coding sequence is TGTGCCAGCTCACCAGTGAGACAGGGGAACACCGGGGAGCTGTTTTTT. Translated, it gives CASSPVRQGNTGELFF.

This clonotype occurred a few times. CDR3 residues: CASSTQPITGGAGNTIYF. The CDR3 nucleotides are TGTGCCAGCAGCACCCAACCAATTACGGGGGGCGCCGGGAACACCATATATTTT. The chain has TRBV9 and TRBJ1-3, with TRBD1 as a possible D gene (6 bases). This CDR3 contains 18 residues. Trimming took 4 bases from V and 7 from J, leaving 27 bases between them. Germline values: CDR1 SGDLS, CDR2 YYNGEE.

This clonotype was observed many times. V gene TRBV20-1 combines with J gene TRBJ2-7; D might be TRBD1 (5 bases). There are 12 residues in the CDR3. V was trimmed by 5 bases and J by 3 bases, leaving 11 bases between them. Germline CDR1 is DFQATT and CDR2 is SNEGSKA (reference sequence). CDR3 region: CSALQGSYEQYF. CDR3 DNA: TGCAGTGCTCTTCAGGGTAGCTACGAGCAGTACTTC.

This clonotype was counted between two and nine times. The chain links TRBV12-3 or TRBV12-4 to TRBJ2-7; 10 bases line up with TRBD2. The CDR3 covers 15 residues. J gave up 3 bases and V 1 base, and 3 bases lay outside the gene matches. The CDR3 sequence: CASSLEIAGGYEQYF. CDR3 DNA sequence: TGTGCCAGCAGTTTAGAAATAGCGGGAGGCTACGAGCAGTACTTC.

V gene TRBV7-2 combines with J gene TRBJ2-7; TRBD1 matches 9 bases. The CDR3 is made up of 15 amino acids. J was trimmed by 5 bases and V by 0 bases; bases with no gene match: 5. Per the germline V gene, CDR1 is SGHTA and CDR2 is FQGNSA. CDR3 coding DNA: TGTGCCAGCAGCTTAGCCAACAGGGGGCACGACGAGCAGTACTTC. Protein product: CASSLANRGHDEQYF.

This chain joins TRBV19 and TRBJ2-2; no definite D call. Germline values: CDR1 LNHDA, CDR2 SQIVND (reference sequence). The CDR3 contains 14 residues. Deletions cut 1 base from V and 6 bases from J, with 9 bases between. The CDR3 nucleotides read TGTGCCAGTAGTATAGCAGGTCGGGCCGGGGAGCTGTTTTTT. Translated: CASSIAGRAGELFF.

The chain uses TRBV27 and TRBJ1-5, with 7 bases that match TRBD1. The CDR3 contains 14 residues. Germline loops: CDR1 MNHEY, CDR2 SMNVEV (reference sequence). Trimming at V came to 10 bases and at J to 6 bases, leaving 12 bases not matched to a gene. The CDR3 here is CAIHRGLMSQPQHF. CDR3 DNA: TGTGCCATCCACAGGGGACTGATGAGTCAGCCCCAGCATTTT.

This clonotype was detected many times. The V and J genes are TRBV7-2 and TRBJ2-3; TRBD2 matches 8 bases. Germline CDR1 SGHTA, CDR2 FQGNSA. V gave up 1 base and J gave up 3 bases; unmatched junction bases: 6. The CDR3 has 16 amino acids. Here the CDR3 DNA reads TGTGCCAGCAGCTTAGTAACTAGCGGTCTTACAGATACGCAGTATTTT. Protein sequence: CASSLVTSGLTDTQYF.

The chain recombines TRBV6-1 with TRBJ2-7; D not resolved. The CDR3 totals 12 residues. Germline loops: CDR1 MNHNS, CDR2 SASEGT. Trimming pared 5 bases from V and 4 bases from J, leaving 9 bases between. The CDR3: CASSPFGYEQYF. The CDR3, as DNA: TGTGCCAGCAGTCCTTTCGGGTACGAGCAGTACTTC.

This clonotype was detected many times. The chain employs TRBV6-1 and TRBJ2-1; D possibly uses TRBD1 or TRBD2 (5 bases each). The CDR3 consists of 11 residues. Per germline, CDR1 MNHNS and CDR2 SASEGT. Trimming took 3 bases from V and 15 from J, leaving 12 bases between them. The CDR3 reads CASSDTGTPFF. The CDR3, as DNA: TGTGCCAGCAGTGATACGGGGACCCCGTTCTTC.

This clonotype was observed at least ten times. The J gene is TRBJ1-5, the V gene TRBV18; D gene uncertain. Trimming removed 2 bases at V and 6 bases at J, with 8 bases between. The CDR3 is made up of 13 amino acids. Looked up from germline, CDR1 is KGHSH and CDR2 is LQKENI. For the CDR3, the DNA is TGTGCCAGCTCACCAGGGGTGGGTCAGCCCCAGCATTTT. Translated: CASSPGVGQPQHF.

The chain uses TRBV19 and TRBJ2-7; D gene unclear. This CDR3 is built from 13 residues. The V and J ends lost 3 bases and 3 bases respectively, with 9 bases between them. Germline V gives CDR1 LNHDA, CDR2 SQIVND (reference sequence). The CDR3 DNA sequence: TGTGCCAGTAGTATTCGCGGCTACTACGAGCAGTACTTC. Amino acids: CASSIRGYYEQYF.

The table lists this clonotype with a few counts. The gene calls are TRBV12-3 or TRBV12-4 and TRBJ2-7; 8 nucleotides match TRBD1. CDR3 size: 14 residues. Trimming cost V 3 bases and J 7 bases; bases outside gene matches: 8. CDR3 amino acids: CASSLGQATGEQYF. The CDR3, as DNA: TGTGCCAGCAGTTTGGGACAGGCCACGGGAGAGCAGTACTTC.

This clonotype has at least ten counts. The junction and the germline gene differ at one end; a read error may be behind it. The chain has TRBV18 and TRBJ1-5; 7 bases match TRBD1. CDR1 is KGHSH, CDR2 LQKENI, per germline. This CDR3 contains 13 residues. The CDR3 sequence is CASSPPRQGPLHF. CDR3 nucleotides: TGTGCCAGCTCACCCCCCCGACAGGGACCCCTGCATTTT.

The rearrangement uses TRBV5-4 and TRBJ2-2; D unresolved. This CDR3 is built from 13 residues. With 9 bases removed from V and 4 bases from J, the gap between germline ends came to 13 bases. CDR1 and CDR2 from the germline V gene are SGHNT and YYREEE (reference sequence). The CDR3 protein is CAMGPVVTGELFF. In nucleotides, the CDR3 is TGTGCCATGGGCCCTGTAGTCACCGGGGAGCTGTTTTTT.

This clonotype was counted between two and nine times. The rearrangement uses TRBV24-1 and TRBJ2-3; D uncertain. The CDR3 loop spans 14 amino acids. CDR1 and CDR2 (germline): KGHDR, SFDVKD. V lost 3 bases and J lost 1, with 7 bases in between. The CDR3 DNA sequence: TGTGCCACCAGTGATAGGCAGGGCACAGATACGCAGTATTTT. Translating gives CATSDRQGTDTQYF.

DNA of the CDR3: TGTGCCAGCAGCCTACAGGGAGGGTACTACGAGCAGTACTTC. Encoded protein: CASSLQGGYYEQYF. V usage is TRBV12-3 or TRBV12-4 and J usage is TRBJ2-7; tentatively, D is TRBD2 (7 bases). Trimming cost V 6 bases and J 3 bases, with 15 bases left between them. The CDR3 runs to 14 residues.

The chain is built from TRBV24-1 and TRBJ1-5; 8 nucleotides match TRBD1. The J call may not be correct, given that the DNA end is closer to TRBJ2-3. Germline lookup yields CDR1 KGHDR and CDR2 SFDVKD. The CDR3 is 14 amino acids. The CDR3 region is CATAKTGDNQPQYF. CDR3 nucleotides: TGTGCCACCGCAAAGACAGGGGATAATCAGCCCCAGTATTTT.

This clonotype occurred many times. Written as DNA, the CDR3 is TGCGCCAGCAGCTTGGTTAGGGACCCCACACAGACCCAGTACTTC. Translated: CASSLVRDPTQTQYF. The chain joins TRBV5-1 to TRBJ2-5; D assignment may be TRBD1 or TRBD2 (5 bases each). The CDR3 runs to 15 residues. V lost 0 bases and J 6 bases, leaving 15 bases between the germline ends. CDR1 and CDR2 (germline): SGHRS, YFSETQ.

The V gene is TRBV20-1, the J gene TRBJ2-5; 10 bases line up with TRBD2. V was pared by 7 bases and J by 4 bases, with 9 bases of the junction left unmatched. This CDR3 region has 14 residues. CDR1 is DFQATT and CDR2 is SNEGSKA in the germline V gene (reference sequence). This chain's CDR3 is CSGEREGVRETQYF. CDR3 sequence (DNA): TGCAGTGGTGAGCGGGAGGGCGTTAGAGAGACCCAGTACTTC.

This clonotype was seen a few times. The CDR3 nucleotides are TGTGCCAGCTCACCCCCTTCCAAGGGGTACCAAGAGACCCAGTACTTC. Amino acids: CASSPPSKGYQETQYF. The rearrangement joins TRBV18 to TRBJ2-5, with D possibly matching TRBD1 (5 bases). The CDR3 covers 16 residues. Deletions cut 3 bases from V and 0 bases from J, with 14 bases between. The V gene's germline CDR1 is KGHSH and CDR2 LQKENI. Supplemented by reference TRBV18 and TRBJ2-5, the full variable domain reads NAGVMQNPRHLVRRRGQEARLRCSPMKGHSHVYWYRQLPEEGLKFMVYLQKENIIDESGMPKERFSAEFPKEGPSILRIQQVVRGDSAAYFCASSPPSKGYQETQYFGPGTRLLVL.

The J gene is TRBJ2-5, the V gene TRBV28; unclear D gene. Trimming shortened V by 6 bases and J by 1 base, and 12 bases separated the two germline ends. The germline CDR1 and CDR2 sequences are MDHEN and SYDVKM. The CDR3 is 14 amino acids. The CDR3 loop is CASRDGRPQETQYF. CDR3 coding DNA: TGTGCCAGCAGGGATGGACGCCCCCAAGAGACCCAGTACTTC.

This clonotype occurred many times. It is likely a read error, because the conserved phenylalanine at the end of the CDR3 is missing. No DNA is shown, since the ends of the CDR3 on it are uncertain; the CDR3 is the one TCRdb lists. The chain links TRBV7-9 to TRBJ2-3; TRBD2, the table's D call, was not compared with the DNA. The germline CDR1 and CDR2 sequences are SEHNR and FQNEAQ (reference sequence). The CDR3 is 12 amino acids long, termini counted. The CDR3 is CASSLETSVLLA.

There are many counts of this clonotype. The genes are TRBV7-8 and TRBJ1-2; D ambiguous. The V end lost 1 base, the J end lost 8 bases, and 8 bases lay between the germline ends. Germline CDR1 is SGHVS and CDR2 is FQNEAQ. CDR3 length: 12 residues. The CDR3 loop is CASSLDFGGYTF. The CDR3, as DNA: TGTGCCAGCAGCTTAGATTTCGGAGGCTACACCTTC. Using reference TRBV7-8 and TRBJ1-2 for the parts outside the CDR3, the full variable domain is GAGVSQSPRYKVAKRGQDVALRCDPISGHVSLFWYQQALGQGPEFLTYFQNEAQLDKSGLPSDRFFAERPEGSVSTLKIQRTQQEDSAVYLCASSLDFGGYTFGSGTRLTVV.

In this sample, this clonotype turned up a few times. This rearrangement joins TRBV5-1 to TRBJ2-1; TRBD2 matches at 12 bases. Germline assignment: CDR1 SGHRS and CDR2 YFSETQ. This CDR3 is built from 16 residues. With V trimmed by 4 bases and J by 9 bases, 11 bases remained unmatched. CDR3 sequence: CASSRLAGVKFGEQFF. DNA of the CDR3: TGCGCCAGCAGCCGACTAGCGGGGGTGAAGTTTGGTGAGCAGTTCTTC.

This rearrangement joins TRBV12-3 or TRBV12-4 to TRBJ2-1, with 10 bases that match TRBD1. V gave up 8 bases and J gave up 2 bases; unmatched junction bases: 3. This CDR3 is 14 amino acids long. The CDR3 sequence is CASAGQGTYNEQFF. The CDR3 coding sequence is TGTGCCAGCGCGGGACAGGGGACCTACAATGAGCAGTTCTTC.

There are many counts of this clonotype. The chain has TRBV7-8 and TRBJ1-6; no clear D gene. CDR1 and CDR2 (germline): SGHVS, FQNEAQ. Trimming shortened V by 5 bases and J by 5 bases, and 10 bases separated the two germline ends. The CDR3 length is 14 residues. The CDR3 DNA follows: TGTGCCAGCAGCGAGCAAGCCAATAATTCACCCCTCCACTTT. The encoded protein is CASSEQANNSPLHF.